A selection of T cell receptor beta chains follows, all from one sample in a study of shared clonotypes between healthy human individuals. The repertoire was sequenced with immunoSEQ multiplex PCR; TCRdb's copy has only in-frame clones and lacks some. The data contain more than 400,000 clones, about 85% of them seen just once; the ten biggest clones take up about an eighth. Source material: PBMCs. These receptors originate from a woman in her thirties or forties in good health. Some clones in this sample may be carry-over from other donors' samples. CDR3s include the opening cysteine and the closing phenylalanine or tryptophan. D genes are given only for firm matches. Not every row has a clone size; where given, it reads once, few, many or a size class.

D gene | J gene | V gene | clone size | CDR3 DNA | CDR3 protein
. | TRBJ1-4 | TRBV18 | . | TGTGCCAGCTCACCACCCTCAGAGATGGAAAAACTGTTTTTT | CASSPPSEMEKLFF
. | TRBJ2-2 | TRBV6-4 | . | TGTGCCAGCAGTGATGGGGGGCTCGGCACCGGGGAGCTGTTTTTT | CASSDGGLGTGELFF
TRBD1 | TRBJ2-2 | TRBV18 | . | TGTGCCAGCTGCGGACAGGCGATCTCGAACACCGGGGAGCTGTTTTTT | CASCGQAISNTGELFF
. | TRBJ2-2 | TRBV6-5 | many | TGTGCCAGCAGGGCCCACAACACCGGGGAGCTGTTTTTT | CASRAHNTGELFF
. | TRBJ2-3 | TRBV4-1 | many | TGCGCCAGCAGCCAGGGAGGTACCACAAAGGATACGCAGTATTTT | CASSQGGTTKDTQYF
. | TRBJ2-7 | TRBV5-1 | . | TGCGCCAGCAGCTTGGGGGCCTACGAGCAGTACTTC | CASSLGAYEQYF
TRBD2 | TRBJ2-1 | TRBV25-1 | . | TGTGCCAGCAGGGGACTAGGTCCCTACAATGAGCAGTTCTTC | CASRGLGPYNEQFF
. | TRBJ1-2 | TRBV5-1 | few | TGCGCCAGCAGGGTTGGCGGAGGTTCGAACTATGGCTACACCTTC | CASRVGGGSNYGYTF
. | TRBJ1-2 | TRBV6-6 | . | TGTGCCAGCAGCCCCCTGGGCAGCTTCTCGCTCTATGGCTACACCTTC | CASSPLGSFSLYGYTF
TRBD2 | TRBJ2-7 | TRBV5-1 | . | TGCGCCAGCAGCTTCGGGGGGAGACTCCCCTACGAGCAGTACTTC | CASSFGGRLPYEQYF
TRBD2 | TRBJ2-7 | TRBV7-8 | . | TGTGCCAGCAGCTTAAGGGCGGGAGAGCCATACGAGCAGTACTTC | CASSLRAGEPYEQYF
. | TRBJ2-3 | TRBV6-4 | few | TGTGCCAGCAGTCGCGGAGCTTTCACAGATACGCAGTATTTT | CASSRGAFTDTQYF
. | TRBJ1-4 | TRBV6-1 | once | TGTGCCTCCATTGAGGGGCGGATTAATGAAAAACTGTTTTTT | CASIEGRINEKLFF
. | TRBJ2-7 | TRBV18 | . | TGTGCCAGCTCACCTGTGTCCGGGACGTCTAACGAGCAGTACTTC | CASSPVSGTSNEQYF
TRBD2 | TRBJ2-7 | TRBV5-6 | . | TGTGCCAGCAGCTTGGGAGGCGGGGGAGTGAGACTCCACGAGCAGTACTTC | CASSLGGGGVRLHEQYF
. | TRBJ2-5 | TRBV11-3 | . | TGTGCCAGCAGCTTTAGCGTCTTAGAGACCCAGTACTTC | CASSFSVLETQYF
. | TRBJ2-3 | TRBV6-6 | . | TGTGCCAGCAGTTACCGGGACAGCACAGATACGCAGTATTTT | CASSYRDSTDTQYF
. | TRBJ2-3 | TRBV4-3 | once | TGCGCCAGCAGCCAAGAGACGGGAGATGGAGCAGATACGCAGTATTTT | CASSQETGDGADTQYF
. | TRBJ2-2 | TRBV10-3 | few | TGTGCCATCAGTGAGGCAGGCGGTCCCGGGGAGCTGTTTTTT | CAISEAGGPGELFF
. | TRBJ2-7 | TRBV30 | . | TGTGCCTGGAGTGTAAAGATTTCGTCCTGGGAGCAGTACTTC | CAWSVKISSWEQYF
TRBD2 | TRBJ2-1 | TRBV6-1 | . | TGTGCCAGCAGTGGCCTAGCGGGAGCGGTAAATGAGCAGTTCTTC | CASSGLAGAVNEQFF
TRBD2 | TRBJ2-5 | TRBV9 | . | TGTGCCAGCAGCGTACACGGGACTAGCGCGTACCAAGAGACCCAGTACTTC | CASSVHGTSAYQETQYF
. | TRBJ2-7 | TRBV19 | few | TGTGCCAGTAGTTCACCTTGGTCCTACGAGCAGTACTTC | CASSSPWSYEQYF
. | TRBJ1-2 | TRBV15 | . | TGTGCCACCAGCAGAGGGGGCGTAGTTGTGGATGGCTACACCTTC | CATSRGGVVVDGYTF
. | TRBJ1-4 | TRBV5-6 | . | TGTGCCAGCAGCAAGACAGTTAATGAAAAACTGTTTTTT | CASSKTVNEKLFF
. | TRBJ2-4 | TRBV7-2 | . | TGTGCCAGCAGCTTAGGACTCGGATTAGCCAAAAACATTCAGTACTTC | CASSLGLGLAKNIQYF
TRBD2 | TRBJ2-2 | TRBV29-1 | . | TGCAGCGTTGCTACTAGCGGGAACACCGGGGAGCTGTTTTTT | CSVATSGNTGELFF
TRBD1 | TRBJ1-1 | TRBV5-5 | . | TGTGCCAGCAGCTTGGGGACAGGGAACACTGAAGCTTTCTTT | CASSLGTGNTEAFF
. | TRBJ2-4 | TRBV7-2 | once | TGTGCCAGCAGCCTCCCCCCCCGGGGCGCCGGGGACATTCAGTACTTC | CASSLPPRGAGDIQYF
. | TRBJ1-5 | TRBV27 | few | TGTGCCAGCAGTTTAAGGCAGCCCCAGCATTTT | CASSLRQPQHF
. | TRBJ2-7 | TRBV4-1 | . | TGCGCCAGCAGCCGACTGCAACTAGGTAGCTACGAGCAGTACTTC | CASSRLQLGSYEQYF
TRBD1 | TRBJ1-4 | TRBV6-5 | . | TGTGCCAGCAGCGCAGGGGGGGATAATGAAAAACTGTTTTTT | CASSAGGDNEKLFF
TRBD1 | TRBJ2-2 | TRBV5-1 | once | TGCGCCAGCAGCTTGATGGCAGGGGGTGGCTCCGGGGAGCTGTTTTTT | CASSLMAGGGSGELFF
. | TRBJ2-1 | TRBV11-2 | . | TGTGCCAGCAGCTTAGATCGGACCATTGAGCAGTTCTTC | CASSLDRTIEQFF
. | TRBJ1-2 | TRBV7-9 | . | TGTGCCAGCAGCCCGACTCGGGACCGCCGCTCCTTC | CASSPTRDRRSF
. | TRBJ1-5 | TRBV19 | once | TGTGCCAGTAGTATATCGGGGGACCAGCCCCAGCATTTT | CASSISGDQPQHF
. | TRBJ2-5 | TRBV7-3 | once | TGTGCCAGCAGCTTAAAGGCAGGGGGGAACTGGGAGACCCAGTACTTC | CASSLKAGGNWETQYF
. | TRBJ2-5 | TRBV6-1 | . | TGTGCCAGCAGTGCAGCCCTAGGGGGGCGTGAGACCCAGTACTTC | CASSAALGGRETQYF
TRBD2 | TRBJ2-5 | TRBV28 | . | TGTGCCAGCAGTCCAGCGGGAGGGCCAGAGACCCAGTACTTC | CASSPAGGPETQYF
. | TRBJ1-4 | TRBV5-1 | many | TGCGCCAGCAGCTTACAGGATCAGAATGAAAAACTGTTTTTT | CASSLQDQNEKLFF
TRBD2 | TRBJ2-3 | TRBV11-2 | many | TGTGCCAGCAGCCTACTCCGGGACTACAGCACAGATACGCAGTATTTT | CASSLLRDYSTDTQYF
. | TRBJ1-1 | TRBV4-2 | . | TGTGCCAGCAGCCAAGATGGTGGGGGGCTTCTTGGGGCTTTCTTT | CASSQDGGGLLGAFF
. | TRBJ2-1 | TRBV19 | . | TGTGCCAGTAGCCCGGACAGTTTCGGTGAGCAGTTCTTC | CASSPDSFGEQFF
. | TRBJ2-3 | TRBV4-3 | . | TGCGCCAGCAGCCAAGTCAGGGGACATACGCAGTATTTT | CASSQVRGHTQYF
TRBD1 | TRBJ2-6 | TRBV4-3 | . | TGCGCCAGCAGCCAGGTGACTCCGGGACAGGGTTTCGCTGGGGCCAACGTCCTGACTTTC | CASSQVTPGQGFAGANVLTF
TRBD1 | TRBJ2-1 | TRBV18 | . | TGTGCCAGCTCACCACCCCGGGACAGGGAAGTGGATGAGCAGTTCTTC | CASSPPRDREVDEQFF
. | TRBJ2-7 | TRBV5-1 | many | TGCGCCAGCAGCTTGGTCCCGGGACTTTTAGCCTACGAGCAGTACTTC | CASSLVPGLLAYEQYF
. | TRBJ1-2 | TRBV10-3 | . | TGTGCCATCACAGAGAACTATGGCTATGGCTACACCTTC | CAITENYGYGYTF
TRBD1 | TRBJ1-2 | TRBV28 | once | TGTGCCAGCAGTTCACTGGACAGGCATGGCTACACCTTC | CASSSLDRHGYTF
TRBD1 | TRBJ1-2 | TRBV19 | once | TGTGCCAGTAGTACACAGGGGACCTATGGCTACACCTTC | CASSTQGTYGYTF
TRBD2 | TRBJ2-3 | TRBV13 | few | TGTGCCAGCAGCCTTCGGACTAGCGGGAGGGCGTTAGATACGCAGTATTTT | CASSLRTSGRALDTQYF
. | TRBJ2-7 | TRBV5-6 | . | TGTGCCAGCAGCTTGCGTGTGTACGAGCAGTACTTC | CASSLRVYEQYF
TRBD1 | TRBJ1-3 | TRBV7-2 | . | TGTGCCAGCAGCTTAGCCCCGGGACAGGGGGTCTTCTCTGGAAACACCATATATTTT | CASSLAPGQGVFSGNTIYF
. | TRBJ2-5 | TRBV7-7 | . | TGTGCTAGCAGCGAGAACCACAGGGTAGGGGGAGAGACCCAGTACTTC | CASSENHRVGGETQYF
. | TRBJ1-1 | TRBV5-1 | . | TGCGCCAGCAGCTCGGGGCGGGACACTGAAGCTTTCTTT | CASSSGRDTEAFF
TRBD2 | TRBJ2-7 | TRBV5-6 | . | TGTGCCAGCAGCTTGGGACTAGCGGGACTATACGAGCAGTACTTC | CASSLGLAGLYEQYF